This passage covers 6 T cell receptor beta chains from one sample sequenced in a study of blood T cell repertoires in COVID-19. Profiling relied on immunoSEQ multiplex PCR, and the TCRdb table lists in-frame clones only, not all of them. Seen here are 210,000 or so clones, less than 90% observed once, and the top ten hold 3% to 3.5%. The sequenced sample was PBMCs or T cells enriched from blood (not recorded which). These receptors were taken from a woman aged 45-59 years in a cohort exposed to, infected with or recovered from COVID-19 (not recorded which).

This chain uses TRBV7-8 with TRBJ2-7; TRBD2 is a possible D gene (6 bases). The CDR3 covers 14 residues. The germline V gene has CDR1 SGHVS and CDR2 FQNEAQ. V dropped 1 base and J dropped 1 base, with 8 bases sitting between them. DNA of the CDR3: TGTGCCAGCAGCTTAGGCGGGGATTCCTACGAGCAGTACTTC. Translating gives CASSLGGDSYEQYF. Full variable domain (remainder filled in from reference TRBV7-8 and TRBJ2-7): GAGVSQSPRYKVAKRGQDVALRCDPISGHVSLFWYQQALGQGPEFLTYFQNEAQLDKSGLPSDRFFAERPEGSVSTLKIQRTQQEDSAVYLCASSLGGDSYEQYFGPGTRLTVT.

As regards this clone: Its ends do not fully match the called genes, so a read error is possible. The chain joins TRBV5-8 to TRBJ2-1; TRBD2 aligns across 9 bases. The germline CDR1 and CDR2 sequences are SGHTS and YDEGEE. The CDR3 has 11 amino acids. As DNA, the CDR3 is TGTGCCAGCAGCTTGGAAGCTAGCGGGGTCTTC. Amino acid sequence: CASSLEASGVF.

The V call is TRBV7-9, the J call TRBJ2-7; TRBD2 might be the D (5 bases). There are 14 residues in the CDR3. The germline V gene encodes CDR1 SEHNR and CDR2 FQNEAQ (reference sequence). Trimming cost V 1 base and J 5 bases, with 12 bases left between them. As DNA, the CDR3 is TGTGCCAGCAGCTTAGGAATAGACGGGGACGAGCAGTACTTC. It translates to CASSLGIDGDEQYF.

The V gene is TRBV7-3, the J gene TRBJ1-1; 7 positions match TRBD1. The CDR3 consists of 14 residues. Germline CDR1 is SGHTA and CDR2 is FQGTGA. J gave up 4 bases and V 3 bases, and 5 bases lay outside the gene matches. The CDR3 loop reads CASSLSHRGTEAFF. The CDR3 bases are TGTGCCAGCAGCTTGAGTCACAGGGGCACTGAAGCTTTCTTT. Looking up the rest from reference TRBV7-3 and TRBJ1-1 gives the full variable domain: GAGVSQTPSNKVTEKGKYVELRCDPISGHTALYWYRQSLGQGPEFLIYFQGTGAADDSGLPNDRFFAVRPEGSVSTLKIQRTERGDSAVYLCASSLSHRGTEAFFGQGTRLTVV.

The CDR3: CASSSLGGSGLNTEAFF. The DNA of the CDR3 is TGCGCCAGCAGCTCCCTAGGTGGGTCAGGGCTGAACACTGAAGCTTTCTTT. The genes are TRBV5-1 and TRBJ1-1; D perhaps matches TRBD1 (5 bases). There are 17 residues in the CDR3. Germline loops: CDR1 SGHRS, CDR2 YFSETQ. Deletions cut 3 bases from V and 0 bases from J, with 18 bases between.

This clone came up once. The chain links TRBV9 to TRBJ1-1, with D unresolved. The CDR3 is 13 amino acids. Germline CDR1 SGDLS, CDR2 YYNGEE. V gave up 5 bases and J gave up 4 bases, with 12 bases separating them. The CDR3 sequence: CASSVSVVTEAFF. As DNA, the CDR3 is TGTGCCAGCAGTGTTTCGGTCGTCACTGAAGCTTTCTTT.